This T cell receptor (beta chain) was obtained from a study of pediatric ulcerative colitis. At the level of the study: Ulcerative colitis patients had pancolitis or left-sided colitis, with confirming histology.

One to two pinch biopsies were taken from the rectum during colonoscopy. No immunosuppressive drugs were given to ulcerative colitis patients before diagnostic colonoscopy. TCRdb's copy holds only in-frame clones and misses some; the assay was immunoSEQ multiplex PCR. Altogether 20,000 to 30,000 clones are present, 55% to 85% being singletons, with the ten largest covering 7.5% to 9%. Germline V CDR1 and CDR2: MNHEY, SVGAGI. This CDR3 contains 14 residues. V was shortened by 4 bases and J by 2 bases, with 12 bases between the two germline ends. The receptor was derived from a boy younger than 18 with severe ulcerative colitis. Source material: gut tissue. V and J are TRBV6-5 and TRBJ2-7, with D perhaps TRBD2 (6 bases). The CDR3 loop is CASSSGGLPYEQYF. CDR3 nucleotides: TGTGCCAGCAGTTCTGGGGGGTTACCCTACGAGCAGTACTTC.